This T cell receptor beta chain comes out of a study of cytomegalovirus exposure and HLA in healthy donors. Findings and limits, study-wide: Specificity of a few CMV-associated chains for CMV antigens was verified in vitro. It was approximately 170 TCR beta chains that were listed as cytomegalovirus-associated.

PCR used 60 Vbeta primers and 13 Jbeta primers. Clones were sequenced by immunoSEQ multiplex PCR, and TCRdb holds only the in-frame ones, with some missing. The table lists 150,000 to 180,000 clones, 75% to 85% of them singletons. The CDR3 covers 16 residues. V shed 5 bases, J shed 5 bases, and the junction held 11 bases outside the gene matches. Germline V gene data show CDR1 as SGHVS and CDR2 as FNYEAQ. In the case of this clone: What it binds is unknown.

The V call is TRBV7-6, the J call TRBJ2-7; 11 nucleotides line up with TRBD1. The source of this sequence is a woman in her thirties or forties in good health and CMV-seropositive. Input material: PBMCs. The CDR3 protein is CASSPRTGGARHEQYF. As DNA, the CDR3 is TGTGCCAGCAGCCCCAGGACAGGGGGCGCACGGCACGAGCAGTACTTC. The full variable domain, with the rest looked up from reference TRBV7-6 and TRBJ2-7, is GAGVSQSPRYKVTKRGQDVALRCDPISGHVSLYWYRQALGQGPEFLTYFNYEAQQDKSGLPNDRFSAERPEGSISTLTIQRTEQRDSAMYRCASSPRTGGARHEQYFGPGTRLTVT.